This is a list of T cell receptor beta chains from one sample in a study of CD4 and CD8 cells across lung adenocarcinoma regions. TCRdb processed the PCR reads anew with MiXCR; each CDR3 protein has one entry. Of about 12,000 distinct CDR3 sequences in the sample, around 61% were seen once. Sequenced: CD8+ T cells from the margin of a lung tumor. The source of these receptors is a female donor with lung adenocarcinoma. The CD4 and CD8 labels of this study may be unreliable. The conserved cysteine and the conserved F or W are not part of the CDR3 here. The order of the fields is J gene, V gene, CDR3 protein.

>TRBJ2-4|TRBV6-1
ASRGTSAGPRGKNTQY
>TRBJ2-1|TRBV6-1
ASKLAGGPISEQF
>TRBJ2-1|TRBV10-3
AISLGTSARNEQF
>TRBJ2-5|TRBV6-1
ASRPPGPPQETQY
>TRBJ1-4|TRBV10-2
ASSGGGAWNEKLF
>TRBJ2-3|TRBV6-1
ASSVTGGRTDTQY
>TRBJ2-2|TRBV7-6
ASSSSFDRGVTGELF
>TRBJ2-2|TRBV4-1
ASSQSASDAGELF
>TRBJ2-1|TRBV6-5
ASSYRQVEYNEQF
>TRBJ2-1|TRBV14
ASSQAGYNEQF
>TRBJ2-3|TRBV6-5
ASSYVLPSGTGTDTQY
>-|TRBV6-5
ASSYSGGDSVIETQY
>TRBJ2-3|TRBV6-1
ASSVTGLRTKDTQY
>-|TRBV27
ASSPWAGTAEYEQY
>TRBJ2-6|TRBV6-1
ASNPGQGKANVLT
>TRBJ2-3|TRBV11-3
ASSLVVTDTQY
>TRBJ2-4|TRBV6-1
AGGPGLCAKDTQY
>-|TRBV6-1
ASSAPRTPRGETQF
>TRBJ2-3|TRBV7-6
ASRGVGGAGTDTQY
>TRBJ2-1|TRBV27
ASSLLNEQF
>TRBJ2-5|TRBV27
AGSVGGFQETQY
>TRBJ1-6|TRBV6-5
ASSYSGSPYNSPLH
>TRBJ2-2|TRBV3-1
ASSPIGPLIEGELF
>TRBJ2-2|TRBV10-1
ASSRGQGTGELF
>TRBJ1-1|TRBV7-2
ASSFHGRADTEAF
>TRBJ1-1|TRBV6-5
ASSYRQTNTEAF